This TCR beta chain is from a study of blood T cells in healthy people across ages. V lost 0 bases to trimming and J lost 3 bases, with 8 bases between them. The germline V gene encodes CDR1 SEHNR and CDR2 FQNEAQ (reference sequence). The CDR3 has 14 residues. Per sample, no less than 6 micrograms of total RNA were extracted. The authors ran a second PCR of 7 to 11 cycles using a sample-barcoded 5' primer and a J-beta primer mix. Each cDNA molecule, via a template-switch adaptor with 12 random nucleotides, was tagged. TCRdb called the 5' RACE reads again in MiXCR, with one record for every CDR3 protein. The sample consists of 980,000 or so distinct CDR3 sequences, roughly 48% of them appearing once.

The sequencing input was blood. This TCR was sampled from a man aged 25 to 40 in good health. The chain couples TRBV7-9 to TRBJ1-1; D not resolved. The CDR3 sequence: CASSLAGMDTEAFF. Written as DNA, the CDR3 is TGTGCCAGCAGCTTAGCAGGGATGGACACTGAAGCTTTCTTT.